The 27 T cell receptor beta chains in this list originate from one sample, sequenced in a study of blood T cell repertoires in COVID-19. Some clones are missing from TCRdb's copy, which holds only in-frame ones; the method was immunoSEQ multiplex PCR. The sample yields about 160,000 clones, 80% to 90% seen once. Material for sequencing was peripheral blood. These receptors all stem from a man aged 55-75 years with acute or convalescent COVID-19.

The CDR3: CASSPSGGAHNEQFF. The CDR3 DNA sequence: TGTGCCAGTAGCCCTAGCGGGGGGGCCCACAATGAGCAGTTCTTC. This chain joins TRBV19 and TRBJ2-1, with TRBD2 matching over 12 bases. CDR1 is LNHDA, CDR2 SQIVND, per germline (reference sequence). The length of the CDR3 is 15 residues. V lost 6 bases, J lost 5 bases, and 5 bases stayed unmatched.

The chain has TRBV29-1 and TRBJ2-4, with TRBD1 identical over 9 bases. Losses at the gene ends were 1 base for V and 0 bases for J; bases not matched to a gene: 13. The CDR3 extends over 19 amino acids. The germline V gene encodes CDR1 SQVTM and CDR2 ANQGSEA. The CDR3, as DNA: TGCAGCGTTGAAGTGCCGGGACAGGGAAGTCTTATAGCCAAAAACATTCAGTACTTC. It translates to CSVEVPGQGSLIAKNIQYF. The variable domain in full, completed from reference TRBV29-1 and TRBJ2-4, reads SAVISQKPSRDICQRGTSLTIQCQVDSQVTMMFWYRQQPGQSLTLIATANQGSEATYESGFVIDKFPISRPNLTFSTLTVSNMSPEDSSIYLCSVEVPGQGSLIAKNIQYFGAGTRLSVL.

This chain's CDR3 is CASSTDRGSAAFF. CDR3 DNA sequence: TGTGCCAGTAGTACGGACAGGGGTTCGGCGGCTTTCTTT. The chain has TRBV19 and TRBJ1-1; 9 positions agree with TRBD1. Germline V gene lookup returns CDR1 LNHDA and CDR2 SQIVND (reference sequence). CDR3 length: 13 amino acids. Trimming removed 4 bases from V and 11 bases from J; junction bases left unmatched: 8.

This clone was observed a single time. V usage is TRBV7-9 and J usage is TRBJ1-3; 7 bases fit TRBD1. This CDR3 is 17 amino acids long. Trimming at V came to 6 bases and at J to 0 bases, leaving 11 bases not matched to a gene. Per germline, CDR1 SEHNR and CDR2 FQNEAQ (reference sequence). CDR3 loop: CASRYSGTVSSGNTIYF. In nucleotides, the CDR3 is TGTGCCAGCAGGTACTCCGGGACAGTCAGCTCTGGAAACACCATATATTTT.

The chain joins TRBV18 to TRBJ1-2; 12 nucleotides agree with TRBD1. The CDR3 covers 17 residues. Looked up from germline, CDR1 is KGHSH and CDR2 is LQKENI. The trim removed 4 bases at V and 3 bases at J, leaving 9 bases unmatched. The CDR3, as DNA: TGTGCCAGCTCACAGAGCGGGACAGGGGGCGCAGACTATGGCTACACCTTC. Amino acid sequence: CASSQSGTGGADYGYTF. Variable domain in full (rest from reference TRBV18 and TRBJ1-2): NAGVMQNPRHLVRRRGQEARLRCSPMKGHSHVYWYRQLPEEGLKFMVYLQKENIIDESGMPKERFSAEFPKEGPSILRIQQVVRGDSAAYFCASSQSGTGGADYGYTFGSGTRLTVV.

Only a few counts were recorded for this clone. The chain employs TRBV4-3 and TRBJ2-7, with no clear D. The ends were cut back, 4 bases at V and 2 bases at J, with 12 bases in the middle. The germline CDR1 and CDR2 sequences are LGHNA and YSLEER. The CDR3 covers 14 residues. In DNA form, the CDR3 reads TGCGCCAGCAGCCTCCTCGGCGGAGCCTACGAGCAGTACTTC. Translating gives CASSLLGGAYEQYF.

This clone is a singleton in its sample. This chain connects TRBV15 to TRBJ1-4, with D perhaps matching TRBD1 (6 bases). Trimming pared 0 bases from V and 5 bases from J, leaving 10 bases between. CDR3 length equals 15 residues. Germline-derived CDR1 and CDR2 are LNHNV and YYDKDF (reference sequence). Here the CDR3 reads CATSRDPGQNEKLFF. The CDR3, as DNA: TGTGCCACCAGCAGAGACCCCGGACAGAATGAAAAACTGTTTTTT.

This clone has just one count. The chain joins TRBV3-1 (or the pseudogene TRBV3-2) to TRBJ2-7; 9 positions match TRBD2. With 1 base clipped from V and 10 bases from J, the junction kept 2 bases outside the gene matches. CDR1 is LGHDT and CDR2 is YNNKEL in the germline V gene (reference sequence). CDR3 length: 12 amino acids. DNA for the CDR3: TGTGCCAGCAGCCAAGGCGGGGGGGCCCAGTACTTC. Translated: CASSQGGGAQYF.

The rearrangement uses TRBV4-1 and TRBJ1-1; a possible D gene is TRBD1 (5 bases). Germline V gives CDR1 MGHRA, CDR2 YSYEKL. The CDR3 extends over 16 amino acids. The V and J ends lost 1 base and 1 base respectively, with 13 bases between them. CDR3 coding DNA: TGCGCCAGCAGCCAAGTGAGGGCGGGGGGGAACACTGAAGCTTTCTTT. The encoded protein is CASSQVRAGGNTEAFF.

This clone has only one observation. This CDR3 reads CAWSLVRAASSYNEQFF. DNA for the CDR3: TGTGCCTGGAGCCTAGTCAGGGCCGCGAGCTCCTACAATGAGCAGTTCTTC. The chain joins TRBV30 to TRBJ2-1, with a tentative D call TRBD1 (5 bases). Per germline, CDR1 GTSNPN and CDR2 SVGIG (reference sequence). The CDR3 contains 17 residues. Trimming cost V 3 bases and J 0 bases, with 18 bases left between them.

The chain employs TRBV5-6 and TRBJ1-6; D unclear. Germline-derived CDR1 and CDR2 are SGHDT and YYEEEE. The V end lost 0 bases, the J end lost 7 bases, and 14 bases lay between the germline ends. The CDR3 runs to 16 residues. CDR3 in DNA: TGTGCCAGCAGCTTGGCCGGGCGGGAAGAAAATTCACCCCTCCACTTT. Protein product: CASSLAGREENSPLHF.

V is TRBV7-6 and J is TRBJ2-1; 9 bases map to TRBD1. Germline lookup yields CDR1 SGHVS and CDR2 FNYEAQ. V shed 2 bases, J shed 8 bases, and the junction held 7 bases outside the gene matches. The CDR3 runs to 15 residues. For the CDR3, the DNA is TGTGCCAGCAGCTTATTCCGGGACAGGGAATATGAGCAGTTCTTC. This codes for CASSLFRDREYEQFF.

The V and J genes are TRBV5-1 and TRBJ2-7, with a tentative D call TRBD1 (5 bases). CDR1 SGHRS and CDR2 YFSETQ come from the germline V gene. CDR3 length: 15 amino acids. The V gene lost 0 bases and the J gene lost 2 bases, with 12 bases spanning the gap. This chain's CDR3 is CASSLAVGPAYEQYF. Written as DNA, the CDR3 is TGCGCCAGCAGCTTGGCCGTGGGGCCGGCCTACGAGCAGTACTTC.

V is TRBV30 and J is TRBJ1-2; D uncertain. The CDR3 loop spans 15 amino acids. Germline CDR1 is GTSNPN and CDR2 is SVGIG (reference sequence). V was shortened by 2 bases and J by 2 bases, with 15 bases between the two germline ends. DNA for the CDR3: TGTGCCTGGAGTCGTTCCGGGCGGGAGAACTATGGCTACACCTTC. Its translation is CAWSRSGRENYGYTF.

The chain carries TRBV7-3 and TRBJ1-1; 10 nucleotides align to TRBD1. The CDR3 length is 15 residues. J was trimmed by 3 bases and V by 0 bases; bases with no gene match: 1. Germline-derived CDR1 and CDR2 are SGHTA and FQGTGA. CDR3 protein: CASSLTGTGDTEAFF. As DNA, the CDR3 is TGTGCCAGCAGCTTAACCGGGACAGGGGACACTGAAGCTTTCTTT.

The chain links TRBV29-1 to TRBJ1-3; the D gene is possibly TRBD1 (6 bases). Looked up from germline, CDR1 is SQVTM and CDR2 is ANQGSEA. Trimming stripped 4 bases from V and 2 bases from J, with 12 bases between. The CDR3 extends over 14 amino acids. Here the CDR3 DNA reads TGCAGCGTTGTGGTACAGGGTGCTGGAAACACCATATATTTT. The encoded protein is CSVVVQGAGNTIYF. Full variable domain (remainder filled in from reference TRBV29-1 and TRBJ1-3): SAVISQKPSRDICQRGTSLTIQCQVDSQVTMMFWYRQQPGQSLTLIATANQGSEATYESGFVIDKFPISRPNLTFSTLTVSNMSPEDSSIYLCSVVVQGAGNTIYFGEGSWLTVV.

V is TRBV27 and J is TRBJ1-3; a possible D gene is TRBD1 (6 bases). The CDR3 sequence is 14 residues long. With 2 bases removed from V and 4 bases from J, the gap between germline ends came to 9 bases. CDR1 is MNHEY, CDR2 SMNVEV, per germline (reference sequence). DNA of the CDR3: TGTGCCAGCAGTTTAACAGGGCTCGGAAACACCATATATTTT. Its translation is CASSLTGLGNTIYF.

The chain uses TRBV5-1 and TRBJ2-3, with 9 bases that match TRBD2. The CDR3 consists of 17 residues. Germline V gene sequence: CDR1 SGHRS, CDR2 YFSETQ. J lost 6 bases, V lost 4 bases, and 15 bases had no gene match. This CDR3 reads CASSRKPRGGVLDTQYF. The CDR3 coding sequence is TGCGCCAGCAGCCGAAAACCCCGCGGGGGGGTGCTGGATACGCAGTATTTT.

CDR3 bases: TGTGCCAGCTCACCAAGTTCTGGGCAGACAGCTGGAAACACCATATATTTT. This translates into CASSPSSGQTAGNTIYF. The chain recombines TRBV18 with TRBJ1-3; D perhaps matches TRBD1 (5 bases). Germline V gene lookup returns CDR1 KGHSH and CDR2 LQKENI. CDR3 length equals 17 residues. V lost 2 bases, J lost 2 bases, and 16 bases lay in between.

CDR3 residues: CASMTEMNTGELFF. The CDR3 region has the DNA TGTGCCAGCATGACGGAGATGAACACCGGGGAGCTGTTTTTT. The J gene is TRBJ2-2, the V gene TRBV2; D not resolved. The CDR3 length is 14 residues. Germline assignment: CDR1 SNHLY and CDR2 FYNNEI. V lost 7 bases and J 1 base, leaving 10 bases between the germline ends.

The chain combines TRBV5-6 with TRBJ2-5, with D possibly being TRBD2 (5 bases). Trimming took off 0 bases at V and 5 bases at J, with 8 bases between the two ends. Germline V gene lookup returns CDR1 SGHDT and CDR2 YYEEEE. The CDR3 spans 13 residues. Here the CDR3 DNA reads TGTGCCAGCAGCTTGGCCGGGATCGAGACCCAGTACTTC. Amino acid sequence: CASSLAGIETQYF.

The rearrangement joins TRBV11-2 to TRBJ2-7; 9 nucleotides line up with TRBD2. The CDR3 runs to 15 residues. Germline CDR1 is SGHAT and CDR2 is FQNNGV. Trimming cost V 4 bases and J 0 bases; bases outside gene matches: 4. CDR3 residues: CASSSSGVSSYEQYF. The CDR3 DNA sequence: TGTGCCAGCAGCTCTAGCGGGGTTAGCTCCTACGAGCAGTACTTC.

V is TRBV6-5 and J is TRBJ1-4; tentatively, D is TRBD1 (5 bases). The CDR3 extends over 15 amino acids. With 7 bases removed from V and 7 bases from J, the gap between germline ends came to 19 bases. The germline V gene has CDR1 MNHEY and CDR2 SVGAGI. DNA for the CDR3: TGTGCCAGCACCACTACCGGGGGAGGAGGTGAAAAACTGTTTTTT. This translates into CASTTTGGGGEKLFF.

In this sample, this clone turned up once. The gene calls are TRBV15 and TRBJ2-5; 10 bases are shared with TRBD2. Per the germline V gene, CDR1 is LNHNV and CDR2 is YYDKDF (reference sequence). The CDR3 is 16 residues long. The trim removed 0 bases at V and 7 bases at J, leaving 8 bases unmatched. CDR3 sequence reads: CATSRDRAGGQSTQYF. DNA for the CDR3: TGTGCCACCAGCAGAGATCGAGCGGGGGGGCAATCGACCCAGTACTTC.

The chain couples TRBV19 to TRBJ1-2, with TRBD1 identical over 8 bases. CDR1 and CDR2 (germline): LNHDA, SQIVND (reference sequence). The CDR3 consists of 15 residues. With V trimmed by 6 bases and J by 3 bases, 9 bases remained unmatched. The CDR3 sequence is CASRPWTGIYYGYTF. DNA for the CDR3: TGTGCCAGTAGGCCATGGACAGGGATTTACTATGGCTACACCTTC. The variable domain in full, with the rest retrieved from reference TRBV19 and TRBJ1-2, is DGGITQSPKYLFRKEGQNVTLSCEQNLNHDAMYWYRQDPGQGLRLIYYSQIVNDFQKGDIAEGYSVSREKKESFPLTVTSAQKNPTAFYLCASRPWTGIYYGYTFGSGTRLTVV.

This chain connects TRBV19 to TRBJ2-7; 9 nucleotides line up with TRBD2. V lost 5 bases to trimming and J lost 1 base; unmatched junction nucleotides: 3. Germline V CDR1 and CDR2: LNHDA, SQIVND (reference sequence). This CDR3 is built from 14 residues. Here the CDR3 reads CASSSGLASYEQYF. The CDR3 DNA reads TGTGCCAGTAGTTCCGGACTAGCGTCCTACGAGCAGTACTTC.

The genes are TRBV5-4 and TRBJ2-7, with 14 nucleotides matching TRBD2. V shed 4 bases, J shed 6 bases, and the junction held 9 bases outside the gene matches. This CDR3 is 16 amino acids long. The germline V gene has CDR1 SGHNT and CDR2 YYREEE (reference sequence). The CDR3 bases are TGTGCCAGCAGCCAGACTAGCGGGGGGGCCAGGGCCGAGCAGTACTTC. It yields the protein CASSQTSGGARAEQYF.